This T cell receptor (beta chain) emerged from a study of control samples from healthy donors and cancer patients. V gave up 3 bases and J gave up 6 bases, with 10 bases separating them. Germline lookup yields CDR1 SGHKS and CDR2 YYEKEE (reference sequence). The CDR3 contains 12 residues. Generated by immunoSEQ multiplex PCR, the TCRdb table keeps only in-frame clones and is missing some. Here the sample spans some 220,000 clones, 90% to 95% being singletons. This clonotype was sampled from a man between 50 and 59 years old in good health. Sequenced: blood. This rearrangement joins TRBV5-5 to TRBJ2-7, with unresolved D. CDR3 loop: CASSSYSGEQYF. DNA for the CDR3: TGTGCCAGCAGCTCGTACAGTGGCGAGCAGTACTTC.